This T cell receptor (beta chain) was documented in a study of Ad26.COV2.S vaccination and SARS-CoV-2 variants. Study background: As a participant in COV1001, the donor was in the Ad26.COV2.S trial arm. By the intramuscular route, Ad26.COV2.S was given once, or twice 56 days apart.

This CDR3 contains 13 residues. CDR1 and CDR2 from the germline V gene are MGHDK and SYGVNS. Indicated treatment: some 20 received Ad26.COV2.S at low or high dose, single or two shots; roughly 5 received placebo; per-sample allocation not given. Specimens were obtained on day 63 following the first vaccine or placebo injection. Clones were read by immunoSEQ multiplex PCR, and TCRdb kept only the in-frame ones, dropping some. The sample shows around 350,000 clones, around 83% of them seen only once. This clone was counted a few times. At one end, the junction sequence differs from germline, possibly due to a read error.

This receptor was taken from a person between 18 and 65 years old who received the Ad26.COV2.S COVID-19 vaccine or a placebo. This sample comprised peripheral blood, obtained in a trial of Ad26.COV2.S vaccine versus placebo. The chain employs TRBV25-1 and TRBJ2-7; TRBD2 agrees at 13 bases. The CDR3 DNA follows: TGTGCCAGCAGTCGGACAGGACTAGCGGGAGTAAACTTC. Protein: CASSRTGLAGVNF.